The clone carrying this T cell receptor beta chain was observed a handful of times. At least 7 million PBMCs were isolated per sample. The entry originates in a study of blood T cells in healthy people across ages. CDR3 length equals 15 residues. Trimming shortened V by 1 base and J by 1 base, and 8 bases separated the two germline ends. Germline-derived CDR1 and CDR2 are SNHLY and FYNNEI. A second PCR of roughly 7 to 11 cycles used a sample-barcoded 5' primer and a J-beta primer mix. One entry per CDR3 protein, called by TCRdb with MiXCR from the 5' RACE reads. The repertoire holds some 290,000 distinct CDR3 sequences, with 25% to 30% as singletons.

The source is an older woman in good health. Sequencing was performed on blood. The rearrangement links TRBV2 to TRBJ1-5, with D unresolved. CDR3 residues: CASSEVLLSNQPQHF. The CDR3 bases are TGTGCCAGCAGTGAAGTCCTCCTGAGCAATCAGCCCCAGCATTTT.